This T cell receptor (beta chain) was captured in a study of siplizumab effects on memory and regulatory T cells. General study results and limits: Naive T cells were seemingly more diverse than memory cells, and major contributions to the alloresponse seemed to be made by them.

Sequencing used immunoSEQ multiplex PCR; TCRdb keeps in-frame clones, though not all of them. The data hold more than 85,000 clones, with around 90% observed a single time. As to this clone: Its specificity is unknown.

Germline loops: CDR1 SGHRS, CDR2 YFSETQ. V was shortened by 1 base and J by 4 bases, with 24 bases between the two germline ends. This CDR3 contains 19 residues. The J gene is TRBJ1-5, the V gene TRBV5-1; D uncertain. Sequencing used CD4+ T cells sorted from blood. This TCR derives from a human donor in good health. The CDR3 bases are TGCGCCAGCAGCTTGCAAAAGTATGTGGGGTGTTGGGCAAATCAGCCCCAGCATTTT. Translation: CASSLQKYVGCWANQPQHF.